The 21 T cell receptor beta chains listed next were all sequenced from one sample in a study of neoadjuvant nivolumab and ipilimumab in lung cancer. Data came from immunoSEQ multiplex PCR; TCRdb stores just in-frame clones and leaves some out. The sample lists approximately 21,000 clones, 82% occurring once. This specimen was peripheral blood, taken before neoadjuvant nivolumab, alone or with ipilimumab. The receptors shown here come from an adult with non-small cell lung cancer.

V is TRBV2 and J is TRBJ2-7; the D call may be TRBD1 or TRBD2 (5 bases each). This CDR3 comprises 13 residues. Germline V gene data show CDR1 as SNHLY and CDR2 as FYNNEI. V lost 11 bases to trimming and J lost 2 bases, with 16 bases between them. CDR3 sequence reads: CAGSGTEAYEQYF. The CDR3 DNA follows: TGTGCCGGCTCCGGGACGGAGGCCTACGAGCAGTACTTC.

The V gene is TRBV6-5, the J gene TRBJ2-7; D gene unclear. V gave up 5 bases and J gave up 4 bases, with 6 bases separating them. CDR3 size: 11 residues. Germline-derived CDR1 and CDR2 are MNHEY and SVGAGI. Here the CDR3 DNA reads TGTGCCAGCAGTCGTGATTACGAGCAGTACTTC. It encodes CASSRDYEQYF.

The chain is built from TRBV6-6 and TRBJ1-2; 7 positions agree with TRBD1. Germline trimming cut 7 bases from V and 1 base from J; bases unmatched to any gene: 3. Per germline, CDR1 MNHNY and CDR2 SVGAGI (reference sequence). CDR3 length: 13 amino acids. CDR3: CASIQGVNYGYTF. In nucleotides, the CDR3 is TGTGCCAGCATCCAGGGGGTTAACTATGGCTACACCTTC.

V gene TRBV14 combines with J gene TRBJ1-2; D gene ambiguous. The germline CDR1 and CDR2 sequences are SGHDN and FVKESK. The length of the CDR3 is 15 residues. The V end lost 2 bases, the J end lost 5 bases, and 15 bases lay between the germline ends. CDR3 loop: CASSQSTDLFYGYTF. CDR3 bases: TGTGCCAGCAGCCAAAGTACGGACCTGTTTTATGGCTACACCTTC.

J is TRBJ1-4 and V is TRBV9, with 7 bases that match TRBD1. Trimming cost V 1 base and J 8 bases; bases outside gene matches: 8. The CDR3 spans 15 residues. CDR1 SGDLS and CDR2 YYNGEE come from the germline V gene. The CDR3 region has the DNA TGTGCCAGCAGCGTACGGACAGGAGAGTCCGAAAAACTGTTTTTT. This gives the protein CASSVRTGESEKLFF.

The chain joins TRBV5-1 to TRBJ1-2; 8 bases map to TRBD1. J was trimmed by 5 bases and V by 2 bases; bases with no gene match: 8. The CDR3 is 15 residues long. Looked up from germline, CDR1 is SGHRS and CDR2 is YFSETQ. The CDR3 sequence is CASSLPGQVTYGYTF. The CDR3 DNA follows: TGCGCCAGCAGCTTACCGGGACAGGTTACTTATGGCTACACCTTC.

The CDR3 coding sequence is TGCGCCAGCAGCCTCGGGGCCGGGGGACCTTACACCGGGGAGCTGTTTTTT. This codes for CASSLGAGGPYTGELFF. The rearrangement links TRBV4-3 to TRBJ2-2; perhaps TRBD2 as D (6 bases). The CDR3 is 17 residues long. V was trimmed by 4 bases and J by 3 bases, leaving 18 bases between them. Germline V gene lookup returns CDR1 LGHNA and CDR2 YSLEER.

The chain links TRBV19 to TRBJ2-5, with D possibly TRBD2 on 5 matching bases. Germline V gene sequence: CDR1 LNHDA, CDR2 SQIVND (reference sequence). This CDR3 region has 13 residues. The ends were cut back, 2 bases at V and 5 bases at J, with 9 bases in the middle. CDR3 nucleotide sequence: TGTGCCAGTAGTATATATGGGGAGGAGACCCAGTACTTC. Encoded protein: CASSIYGEETQYF.

This rearrangement joins TRBV2 to TRBJ2-3; D not resolved. Per the germline V gene, CDR1 is SNHLY and CDR2 is FYNNEI. This CDR3 contains 13 residues. V lost 2 bases to trimming and J lost 2 bases, with 5 bases between them. CDR3 sequence (DNA): TGTGCCAGCAGTGAAATTTACACAGATACGCAGTATTTT. This codes for CASSEIYTDTQYF. Using reference TRBV2 and TRBJ2-3 for the parts outside the CDR3, the full variable domain is EPEVTQTPSHQVTQMGQEVILRCVPISNHLYFYWYRQILGQKVEFLVSFYNNEISEKSEIFDDQFSVERPDGSNFTLKIRSTKLEDSAMYFCASSEIYTDTQYFGPGTRLTVL.

The chain joins TRBV11-2 to TRBJ1-1; a weak D match, TRBD1 (6 bases). Trimming took 5 bases from V and 9 from J, leaving 16 bases between them. Germline V lookup: CDR1 SGHAT, CDR2 FQNNGV. The CDR3 runs to 13 residues. In DNA form, the CDR3 reads TGTGCCAGCAGCCCAGGGCTTGGGGGCAAAGCTTTCTTT. Protein: CASSPGLGGKAFF.

This chain uses TRBV25-1 with TRBJ1-3; a possible D gene is TRBD1 (5 bases). Germline-derived CDR1 and CDR2 are MGHDK and SYGVNS. The CDR3 is 15 amino acids. The V and J ends lost 1 base and 0 bases respectively, with 7 bases between them. The CDR3 is CASSELGGSGNTIYF. The CDR3 DNA follows: TGTGCCAGCAGTGAATTGGGGGGCTCTGGAAACACCATATATTTT. Full variable domain (missing parts from reference TRBV25-1 and TRBJ1-3): EADIYQTPRYLVIGTGKKITLECSQTMGHDKMYWYQQDPGMELHLIHYSYGVNSTEKGDLSSESTVSRIRTEHFPLTLESARPSHTSQYLCASSELGGSGNTIYFGEGSWLTVV.

V and J are TRBV9 and TRBJ2-7; TRBD1 agrees at 8 bases. CDR1 and CDR2 (germline): SGDLS, YYNGEE. CDR3 length equals 15 residues. V was clipped by 4 bases and J by 4 bases; unmatched bases: 10. CDR3 DNA sequence: TGTGCCAGCAGCCCACGGACAGGGTCTGGATACGAGCAGTACTTC. As protein: CASSPRTGSGYEQYF.

CDR3 residues: CASSQTYRNTEAFF. The CDR3 nucleotides read TGTGCCAGCAGCCAGACATATAGGAACACTGAAGCTTTCTTT. This chain uses TRBV13 with TRBJ1-1, with unresolved D. Trimming cost V 5 bases and J 1 base, with 11 bases left between them. CDR1 and CDR2 from the germline V gene are PRHDT and FYEKMQ (reference sequence). The CDR3 totals 14 residues.

The chain links TRBV15 to TRBJ2-5; D may correspond to TRBD1 or TRBD2 (5 bases each). Germline V lookup: CDR1 LNHNV, CDR2 YYDKDF (reference sequence). V was cut by 0 bases and J by 5 bases, with 13 bases left in between. CDR3 size: 15 residues. Written as DNA, the CDR3 is TGTGCCACCAGCAGAGATCAGGGAGCGAGGGAGACCCAGTACTTC. The encoded protein is CATSRDQGARETQYF. The whole variable domain, remainder taken from reference TRBV15 and TRBJ2-5, is DAMVIQNPRYQVTQFGKPVTLSCSQTLNHNVMYWYQQKSSQAPKLLFHYYDKDFNNEADTPDNFQSRRPNTSFCFLDIRSPGLGDTAMYLCATSRDQGARETQYFGPGTRLLVL.

This chain links TRBV5-1 with TRBJ1-3, with D hard to call. The CDR3 runs to 15 residues. V lost 0 bases and J 6 bases, leaving 13 bases between the germline ends. Germline V lookup: CDR1 SGHRS, CDR2 YFSETQ. The DNA for the CDR3 is TGCGCCAGCAGCTTGGACAGTTACCCTTTAAACACCATATATTTT. Translation gives CASSLDSYPLNTIYF. The entire variable domain, with the rest obtained from reference TRBV5-1 and TRBJ1-3, is as follows: KAGVTQTPRYLIKTRGQQVTLSCSPISGHRSVSWYQQTPGQGLQFLFEYFSETQRNKGNFPGRFSGRQFSNSRSEMNVSTLELGDSALYLCASSLDSYPLNTIYFGEGSWLTVV.

V usage is TRBV30 and J usage is TRBJ2-1; D is unresolved. This CDR3 has 14 amino acids. Germline V gives CDR1 GTSNPN, CDR2 SVGIG (reference sequence). V was trimmed by 1 base and J by 5 bases, leaving 12 bases between them. CDR3 coding DNA: TGTGCCTGGAGTGGTGCCCTACTTAACAATGAGCAGTTCTTC. Translation: CAWSGALLNNEQFF.

The V and J genes are TRBV15 and TRBJ2-7; 8 bases agree with TRBD2. The V and J ends lost 5 bases and 5 bases, in that order; junction bases with no gene match: 11. This CDR3 has 15 residues. Germline loops: CDR1 LNHNV, CDR2 YYDKDF (reference sequence). The CDR3 reads CATSHGRSSGNEQYF. In DNA, the CDR3 is TGTGCCACCAGCCATGGACGGAGTAGCGGGAACGAGCAGTACTTC.

This clone has just a few counts. The chain combines TRBV7-3 with TRBJ2-3; perhaps TRBD2 as D (6 bases). V shed 1 base and J shed 1 base, with 9 bases lying between them. Germline CDR1 reads SGHTA; CDR2 reads FQGTGA. The CDR3 is made up of 15 amino acids. CDR3 sequence: CASSLNTGGTDTQYF. The CDR3 DNA reads as TGTGCCAGCAGCTTAAATACGGGGGGCACAGATACGCAGTATTTT.

This rearrangement joins TRBV5-6 to TRBJ2-5, with D possibly matching TRBD2 (6 bases). Trimming took 2 bases from V and 1 from J, leaving 9 bases between them. The CDR3 runs to 14 residues. Germline CDR1 is SGHDT and CDR2 is YYEEEE. CDR3 sequence (DNA): TGTGCCAGCAGCTTACCGGGACTCCAAGAGACCCAGTACTTC. It specifies CASSLPGLQETQYF.

V is TRBV30 and J is TRBJ1-2; D is possibly TRBD1 (5 bases). CDR1 is GTSNPN, CDR2 SVGIG, per germline (reference sequence). Deletions cut 4 bases from V and 0 bases from J, with 6 bases between. The CDR3 totals 12 residues. The CDR3 loop is CAWTGTNYGYTF. The CDR3 DNA reads as TGTGCCTGGACAGGGACTAACTATGGCTACACCTTC.

This clone has a handful of counts. The V call is TRBV15, the J call TRBJ2-7; D is ambiguous. The germline V gene has CDR1 LNHNV and CDR2 YYDKDF (reference sequence). V shed 3 bases and J shed 0 bases, with 15 bases lying between them. CDR3 size: 16 residues. The CDR3 DNA reads as TGTGCCACCAGCAGGAATTCCGGGCCAGCCTCCTACGAGCAGTACTTC. This encodes CATSRNSGPASYEQYF.